The 25 T cell receptor beta chains in this list originate from one sample, sequenced in a study of technical replicates of blood from a few donors. Data came from immunoSEQ multiplex PCR; TCRdb stores just in-frame clones and leaves some out. The sample yields about 91,000 clones, 92% seen once. Sequencing input: T cells isolated from PBMCs. These receptors all come from a human donor in good health.

The chain carries TRBV7-9 and TRBJ2-1; D gene ambiguous. Germline V gives CDR1 SEHNR, CDR2 FQNEAQ (reference sequence). V was shortened by 5 bases and J by 4 bases, with 15 bases between the two germline ends. This CDR3 is 15 amino acids long. Here the CDR3 DNA reads TGTGCCAGCAGCCCCGCCGGGTTATCGTACAATGAGCAGTTCTTC. The encoded protein is CASSPAGLSYNEQFF.

V is TRBV14 and J is TRBJ2-7, with D unresolved. The CDR3 contains 13 residues. Germline CDR1 and CDR2: SGHDN and FVKESK. Trimming cost V 0 bases and J 1 base, with 4 bases left between them. The CDR3 DNA reads TGTGCCAGCAGCCAAGATACATCCTACGAGCAGTACTTC. Its translation is CASSQDTSYEQYF.

The chain has TRBV19 and TRBJ2-1; no clear D. The germline CDR1 and CDR2 sequences are LNHDA and SQIVND (reference sequence). The V end was cut by 6 bases, the J end by 2 bases, with 14 bases between. The CDR3 is made up of 15 amino acids. CDR3 region: CASRQIPSPYNEQFF. The CDR3 nucleotides read TGTGCCAGTAGGCAGATCCCCTCCCCCTACAATGAGCAGTTCTTC. The full variable domain, in which reference TRBV19 and TRBJ2-1 provide the parts outside the CDR3, is DGGITQSPKYLFRKEGQNVTLSCEQNLNHDAMYWYRQDPGQGLRLIYYSQIVNDFQKGDIAEGYSVSREKKESFPLTVTSAQKNPTAFYLCASRQIPSPYNEQFFGPGTRLTVL.

J is TRBJ2-3 and V is TRBV5-6; D is ambiguous. Deletions cut 0 bases from V and 2 bases from J, with 7 bases between. Germline V gives CDR1 SGHDT, CDR2 YYEEEE. The CDR3 length is 14 residues. CDR3 DNA: TGTGCCAGCAGCTTGGTTTCGTCCACAGATACGCAGTATTTT. Amino acids: CASSLVSSTDTQYF.

This chain joins TRBV30 and TRBJ1-2; the match to TRBD1 covers 8 bases. V was clipped by 3 bases and J by 3 bases; unmatched bases: 9. Germline loops: CDR1 GTSNPN, CDR2 SVGIG (reference sequence). The length of the CDR3 is 15 residues. CDR3 DNA: TGTGCCTGGAGATATCCAGGGGGCCCGGACTATGGCTACACCTTC. It codes for CAWRYPGGPDYGYTF. Full variable domain (rest looked up from reference TRBV30 and TRBJ1-2): SQTIHQWPATLVQPVGSPLSLECTVEGTSNPNLYWYRQAAGRGLQLLFYSVGIGQISSEVPQNLSASRPQDRQFILSSKKLLLSDSGFYLCAWRYPGGPDYGYTFGSGTRLTVV.

The genes are TRBV9 and TRBJ2-5; perhaps TRBD1 as D (5 bases). CDR1 SGDLS and CDR2 YYNGEE come from the germline V gene. Deletions cut 0 bases from V and 5 bases from J, with 8 bases between. The CDR3 sequence is 13 residues long. This CDR3 reads CASSVEQEETQYF. The CDR3 nucleotides read TGTGCCAGCAGCGTAGAACAGGAGGAGACCCAGTACTTC.

The rearrangement uses TRBV7-9 and TRBJ1-4; unclear D gene. Trimming took 5 bases from V and 8 from J, leaving 12 bases between them. From germline, CDR1 is SEHNR and CDR2 FQNEAQ (reference sequence). The CDR3 is made up of 13 amino acids. The CDR3 loop reads CASSPAGGEKLFF. In DNA, the CDR3 is TGTGCCAGCAGCCCCGCGGGCGGGGAAAAACTGTTTTTT.

About this clone: Other DNA sequences of this sample code for an identical CDR3. J is TRBJ1-2 and V is TRBV2, with a possible D match to TRBD1 (6 bases). From germline, CDR1 is SNHLY and CDR2 FYNNEI. Between the trimmed V and J ends, which lost 4 bases and 7 bases, there was a span of 7 bases. This CDR3 spans 11 amino acids. The CDR3 nucleotides are TGTGCCAGCAGTGTACAGGGTGGCTACACCTTC. Translating it yields CASSVQGGYTF.

This clone was detected only once. V and J are TRBV5-1 and TRBJ2-5; TRBD2 might be the D (7 bases). The V and J ends lost 4 bases and 1 base respectively, with 23 bases between them. The CDR3 covers 18 residues. CDR1 and CDR2 (germline): SGHRS, YFSETQ. The CDR3 DNA reads TGCGCCAGCAGCCTAATCTTCCCTGGGGGGGCGGTCCAAGAGACCCAGTACTTC. This codes for CASSLIFPGGAVQETQYF.

The genes are TRBV11-3 and TRBJ2-1; D is unclear. CDR1 is SGHNT and CDR2 is YENEEA in the germline V gene. This CDR3 spans 15 amino acids. V lost 2 bases and J lost 0, with 8 bases in between. CDR3 sequence: CASSLLRSSYNEQFF. The CDR3 DNA sequence: TGTGCCAGCAGCTTACTACGAAGCTCCTACAATGAGCAGTTCTTC.

V and J are TRBV9 and TRBJ2-1, with 12 positions matching TRBD2. CDR3 size: 17 residues. V was pared by 0 bases and J by 7 bases, with 8 bases of the junction left unmatched. Germline V CDR1 and CDR2: SGDLS, YYNGEE. CDR3 nucleotide sequence: TGTGCCAGCAGCGTAGCCGTGCTAGCGGGAGGGCCGAATGAGCAGTTCTTC. It yields the protein CASSVAVLAGGPNEQFF.

Written as DNA, the CDR3 is TGTGCCAGCAGCTCGGGACAGGCGAACACTGAAGCTTTCTTT. Its protein is CASSSGQANTEAFF. This rearrangement joins TRBV11-3 to TRBJ1-1; 8 bases agree with TRBD1. CDR1 and CDR2 from the germline V gene are SGHNT and YENEEA. Germline trimming cut 4 bases from V and 1 base from J; bases unmatched to any gene: 2. This CDR3 contains 14 residues.

V gene TRBV5-4 combines with J gene TRBJ2-1, with D possibly being TRBD2 (6 bases). Trimming shortened V by 0 bases and J by 2 bases, and 12 bases separated the two germline ends. The CDR3 is 16 residues long. The germline V gene encodes CDR1 SGHNT and CDR2 YYREEE (reference sequence). The CDR3 coding sequence is TGTGCCAGCAGCTTGGATCGGGGGAGCCCCTACAATGAGCAGTTCTTC. It encodes CASSLDRGSPYNEQFF.

The chain couples TRBV15 to TRBJ2-5, with 8 bases aligning to TRBD2. With 3 bases clipped from V and 5 bases from J, the junction kept 5 bases outside the gene matches. The CDR3 loop spans 14 amino acids. The germline gives CDR1 LNHNV, CDR2 YYDKDF (reference sequence). CDR3 sequence (DNA): TGTGCCACCAGCAGGACTAGCGTTTACGAGACCCAGTACTTC. Its protein product is CATSRTSVYETQYF.

The rearrangement links TRBV10-1 to TRBJ1-2, with 8 bases aligning to TRBD1. Trimming took 6 bases from V and 4 from J; bases not matched to a gene: 4. Germline assignment: CDR1 WNHNN and CDR2 SYGVQD (reference sequence). This CDR3 has 13 residues. CDR3 bases: TGCGCCAGCAGCCCCGGGACAGGCTATGGCTACACCTTC. Amino acid sequence: CASSPGTGYGYTF.

This clone was detected once. This sequence joins TRBV5-6 and TRBJ2-3; a weak D match, TRBD2 (5 bases). With 10 bases removed from V and 4 bases from J, the gap between germline ends came to 19 bases. The CDR3 spans 14 residues. The germline CDR1 and CDR2 sequences are SGHDT and YYEEEE. In DNA form, the CDR3 reads TGTGCCGCTGCGACCCGGGGATTTTCAGATACGCAGTATTTT. Its protein product is CAAATRGFSDTQYF.

The rearrangement uses TRBV28 and TRBJ2-7, with D maybe TRBD1 (6 bases). The V gene lost 4 bases and the J gene lost 1 base, with 11 bases spanning the gap. The CDR3 is 14 residues long. Germline CDR1 is MDHEN and CDR2 is SYDVKM. CDR3 sequence (DNA): TGTGCCAGCAGTTGGACAGAAACTTCCTACGAGCAGTACTTC. This encodes CASSWTETSYEQYF.

This CDR3 is CATSGRRWTGLSTDTQYF. In DNA, the CDR3 is TGTGCCACCAGCGGGCGAAGATGGACAGGCCTTAGCACAGATACGCAGTATTTT. The V and J genes are TRBV15 and TRBJ2-3; 7 nucleotides align to TRBD1. This CDR3 has 18 residues. V trimming: 5 bases; J trimming: 0 bases; junction bases outside the gene matches: 14. Germline values: CDR1 LNHNV, CDR2 YYDKDF (reference sequence).

This clone has only one observation. This chain uses TRBV7-2 with TRBJ2-7, with 10 bases that match TRBD2. The CDR3 spans 14 residues. Germline V gene sequence: CDR1 SGHTA, CDR2 FQGNSA. J lost 0 bases, V lost 7 bases, and 3 bases had no gene match. The CDR3 DNA is TGTGCCAGCAACCCTAGCGGGAGCTCCTACGAGCAGTACTTC. It is translated as CASNPSGSSYEQYF.

The chain has TRBV25-1 and TRBJ2-1, with 7 bases lining up with TRBD1. The CDR3 has 14 residues. V was pared by 5 bases and J by 3 bases, with 4 bases of the junction left unmatched. Germline CDR1 reads MGHDK; CDR2 reads SYGVNS. The CDR3 nucleotides read TGTGCCAGCAGTATACAGGGGAGCTACAATGAGCAGTTCTTC. Its translation is CASSIQGSYNEQFF.

The chain is built from TRBV2 and TRBJ2-2; the match to TRBD2 covers 7 bases. The J segment lost 0 bases and the V segment lost 8 bases, leaving 3 bases of the junction unmatched. The CDR3 has 14 amino acids. Per the germline V gene, CDR1 is SNHLY and CDR2 is FYNNEI. The CDR3, as DNA: TGTGCCAGCGGGGAGGGAACGAACACCGGGGAGCTGTTTTTT. The encoded protein is CASGEGTNTGELFF.

The chain links TRBV2 to TRBJ2-3, with D maybe TRBD1 (6 bases). This CDR3 spans 15 amino acids. The V and J ends lost 2 bases and 2 bases respectively, with 11 bases between them. CDR1 is SNHLY, CDR2 FYNNEI, per germline. CDR3 sequence reads: CASSEWQGTTDTQYF. The DNA of the CDR3 is TGTGCCAGCAGTGAATGGCAGGGGACCACAGATACGCAGTATTTT.

This sequence joins TRBV10-1 and TRBJ2-7, with unresolved D. CDR3 length equals 11 residues. V was pared by 2 bases and J by 6 bases, with 5 bases between. Per germline, CDR1 WNHNN and CDR2 SYGVQD (reference sequence). The CDR3 region has the DNA TGCGCCAGCAGTGAGAACACCGAGCAGTACTTC. This codes for CASSENTEQYF.

This clone was detected once. V usage is TRBV5-4 and J usage is TRBJ1-2, with a possible D match to TRBD1 (5 bases). Germline CDR1 is SGHNT and CDR2 is YYREEE (reference sequence). The CDR3 has 12 residues. V shed 3 bases and J shed 8 bases, with 11 bases lying between them. Here the CDR3 reads CASSWGGKGYTF. As DNA, the CDR3 is TGTGCCAGCAGCTGGGGGGGGAAGGGCTACACCTTC.

The rearrangement uses TRBV6-5 and TRBJ2-7; D might be TRBD1 (6 bases). This CDR3 region has 15 residues. In germline, CDR1 is MNHEY, CDR2 SVGAGI. Trimming stripped 0 bases from V and 3 bases from J, with 12 bases between. The CDR3 protein is CASSYSGHGYYEQYF. The CDR3 region has the DNA TGTGCCAGCAGTTACTCGGGACACGGATACTACGAGCAGTACTTC.